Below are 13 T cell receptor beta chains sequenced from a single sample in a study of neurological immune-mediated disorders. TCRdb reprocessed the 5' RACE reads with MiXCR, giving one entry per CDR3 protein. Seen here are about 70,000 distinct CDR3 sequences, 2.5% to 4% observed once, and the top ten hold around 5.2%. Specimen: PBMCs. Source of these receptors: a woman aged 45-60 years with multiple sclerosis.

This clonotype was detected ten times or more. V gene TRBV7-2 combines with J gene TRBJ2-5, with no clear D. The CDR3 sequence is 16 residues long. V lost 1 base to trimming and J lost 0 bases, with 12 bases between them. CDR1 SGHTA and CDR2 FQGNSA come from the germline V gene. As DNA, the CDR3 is TGTGCCAGCAGCTTAGGGGTCCTAACGGACCAAGAGACCCAGTACTTC. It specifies CASSLGVLTDQETQYF. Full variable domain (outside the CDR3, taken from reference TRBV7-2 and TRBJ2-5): GAGVSQSPSNKVTEKGKDVELRCDPISGHTALYWYRQSLGQGLEFLIYFQGNSAPDKSGLPSDRFSAERTGGSVSTLTIQRTQQEDSAVYLCASSLGVLTDQETQYFGPGTRLLVL.

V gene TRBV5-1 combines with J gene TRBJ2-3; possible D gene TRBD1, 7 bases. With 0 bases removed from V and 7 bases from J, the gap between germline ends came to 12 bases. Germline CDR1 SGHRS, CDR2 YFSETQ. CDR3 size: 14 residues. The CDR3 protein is CASSLGGDSYTQYF. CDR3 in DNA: TGCGCCAGCAGCTTGGGGGGGGACAGCTATACGCAGTATTTT.

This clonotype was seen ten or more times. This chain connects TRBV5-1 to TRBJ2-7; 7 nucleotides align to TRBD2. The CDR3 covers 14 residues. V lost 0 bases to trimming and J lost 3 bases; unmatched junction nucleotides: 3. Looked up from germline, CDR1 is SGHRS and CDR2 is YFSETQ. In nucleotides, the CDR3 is TGCGCCAGCAGCTTGGCCGGGACTATCTACGAGCAGTACTTC. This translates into CASSLAGTIYEQYF.

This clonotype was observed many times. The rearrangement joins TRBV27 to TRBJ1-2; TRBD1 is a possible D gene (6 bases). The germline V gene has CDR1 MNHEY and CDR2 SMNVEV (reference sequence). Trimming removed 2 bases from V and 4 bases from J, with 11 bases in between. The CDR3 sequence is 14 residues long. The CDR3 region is CASSLHRDSYGYTF. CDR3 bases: TGTGCCAGCAGTTTACACAGGGATAGCTATGGCTACACCTTC.

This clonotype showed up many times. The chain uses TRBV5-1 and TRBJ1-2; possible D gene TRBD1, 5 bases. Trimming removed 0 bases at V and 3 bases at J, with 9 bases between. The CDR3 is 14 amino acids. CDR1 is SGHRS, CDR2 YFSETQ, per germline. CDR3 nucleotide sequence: TGCGCCAGCAGCTTGGCCGGGACCGACTATGGCTACACCTTC. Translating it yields CASSLAGTDYGYTF.

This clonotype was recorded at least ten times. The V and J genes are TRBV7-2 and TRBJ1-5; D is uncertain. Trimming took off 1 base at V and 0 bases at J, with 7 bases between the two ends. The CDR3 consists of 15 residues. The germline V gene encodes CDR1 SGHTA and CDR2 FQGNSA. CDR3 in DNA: TGTGCCAGCAGCTTAGTTGGAAATAGCAATCAGCCCCAGCATTTT. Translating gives CASSLVGNSNQPQHF. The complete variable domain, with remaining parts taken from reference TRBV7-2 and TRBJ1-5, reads GAGVSQSPSNKVTEKGKDVELRCDPISGHTALYWYRQSLGQGLEFLIYFQGNSAPDKSGLPSDRFSAERTGGSVSTLTIQRTQQEDSAVYLCASSLVGNSNQPQHFGDGTRLSIL.

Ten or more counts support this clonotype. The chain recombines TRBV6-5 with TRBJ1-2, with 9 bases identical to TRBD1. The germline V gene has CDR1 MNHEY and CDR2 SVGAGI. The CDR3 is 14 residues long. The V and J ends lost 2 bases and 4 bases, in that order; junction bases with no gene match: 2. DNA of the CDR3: TGTGCCAGCAGTTACCGGACAGGGGCCTATGGCTACACCTTC. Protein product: CASSYRTGAYGYTF.

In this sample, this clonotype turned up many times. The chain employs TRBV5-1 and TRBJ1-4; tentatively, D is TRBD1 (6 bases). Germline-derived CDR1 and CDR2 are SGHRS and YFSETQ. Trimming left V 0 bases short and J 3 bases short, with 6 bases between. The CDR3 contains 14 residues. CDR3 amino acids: CASSLEGANEKLFF. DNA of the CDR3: TGCGCCAGCAGCTTGGAGGGGGCTAATGAAAAACTGTTTTTT.

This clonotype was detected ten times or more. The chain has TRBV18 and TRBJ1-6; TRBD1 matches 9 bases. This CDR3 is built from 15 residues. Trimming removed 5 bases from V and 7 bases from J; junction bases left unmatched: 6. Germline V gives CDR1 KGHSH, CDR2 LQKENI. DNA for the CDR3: TGTGCCAGCTCATTGGGACAGGGAAAAAATTCACCCCTCCACTTT. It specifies CASSLGQGKNSPLHF.

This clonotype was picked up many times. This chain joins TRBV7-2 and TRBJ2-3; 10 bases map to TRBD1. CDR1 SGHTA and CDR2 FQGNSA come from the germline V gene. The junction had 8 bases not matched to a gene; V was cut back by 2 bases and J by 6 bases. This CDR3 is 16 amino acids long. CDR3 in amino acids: CASSLTGTGEWDTQYF. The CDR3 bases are TGTGCCAGCAGCTTAACCGGGACAGGGGAATGGGATACGCAGTATTTT.

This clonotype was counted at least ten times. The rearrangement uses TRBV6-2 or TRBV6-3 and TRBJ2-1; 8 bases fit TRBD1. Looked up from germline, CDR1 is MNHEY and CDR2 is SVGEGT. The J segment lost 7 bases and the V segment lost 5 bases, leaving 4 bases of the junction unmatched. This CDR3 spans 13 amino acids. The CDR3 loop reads CASSPDRVNEQFF. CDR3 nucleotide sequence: TGTGCCAGCAGTCCGGACAGGGTAAATGAGCAGTTCTTC.

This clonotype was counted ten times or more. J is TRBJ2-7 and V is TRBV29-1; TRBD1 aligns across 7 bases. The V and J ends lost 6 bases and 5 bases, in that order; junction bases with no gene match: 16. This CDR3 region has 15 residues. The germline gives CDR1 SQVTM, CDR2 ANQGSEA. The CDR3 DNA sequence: TGCAGCGTCAAGGTTGTCACAGGGGTAATCCACGAGCAGTACTTC. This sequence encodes CSVKVVTGVIHEQYF.

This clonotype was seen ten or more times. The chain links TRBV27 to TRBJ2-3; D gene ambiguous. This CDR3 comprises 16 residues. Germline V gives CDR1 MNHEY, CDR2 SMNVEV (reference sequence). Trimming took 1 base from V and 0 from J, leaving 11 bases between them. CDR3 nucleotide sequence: TGTGCCAGCAGTTTATTCGGGTATGATAGCACAGATACGCAGTATTTT. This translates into CASSLFGYDSTDTQYF.